This section outlines one T cell receptor (beta chain) sequence together with its context. This specimen comes from a study of blood T cell repertoires in COVID-19. Study-level information: PBMCs, B-cell-depleted T cells, or T cells were the source of the cDNA or gDNA that made up the material.

Germline V CDR1 and CDR2: MNHEY, SMNVEV (reference sequence). J gave up 2 bases and V 6 bases, and 7 bases lay outside the gene matches. The CDR3 length is 16 residues. In the study's own analysis: Estimation of nucleated cell counts relied on the amplification of reference gene primers. Sequenced by immunoSEQ multiplex PCR; TCRdb stores in-frame clones only, minus some. V, J and clone size are taken as reported in that table, and D and trimming were inferred from the DNA itself. In the table there are around 250,000 clones, 65% to 85% of which are singletons. The clonotype was recovered from a man at least 80 years old with acute or convalescent COVID-19. V gene TRBV27 combines with J gene TRBJ2-3; 11 nucleotides align to TRBD2. Sequenced sample: peripheral blood. Written as DNA, the CDR3 is TGTGCCAGCAGGTGGACTAGCGGGTCAGTCACAGATACGCAGTATTTT. The encoded protein is CASRWTSGSVTDTQYF.